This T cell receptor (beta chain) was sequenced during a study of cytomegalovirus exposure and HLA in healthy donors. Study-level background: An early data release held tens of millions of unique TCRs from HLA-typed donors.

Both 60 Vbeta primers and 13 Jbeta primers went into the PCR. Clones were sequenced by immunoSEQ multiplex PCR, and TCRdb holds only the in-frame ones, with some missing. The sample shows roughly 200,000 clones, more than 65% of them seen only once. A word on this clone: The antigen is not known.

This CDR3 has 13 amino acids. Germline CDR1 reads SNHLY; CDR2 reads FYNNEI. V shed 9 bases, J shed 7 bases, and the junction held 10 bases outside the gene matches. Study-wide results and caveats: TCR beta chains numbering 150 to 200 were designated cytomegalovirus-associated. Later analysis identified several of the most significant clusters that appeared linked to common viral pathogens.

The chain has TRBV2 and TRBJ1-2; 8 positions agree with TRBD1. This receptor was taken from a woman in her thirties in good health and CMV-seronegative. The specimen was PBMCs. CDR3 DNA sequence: TGTGCCAGGAGGGTAGGACAGGGATTTGGCTACACCTTC. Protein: CARRVGQGFGYTF.